Listed below are T cell receptor beta chains from one sample, sequenced in a study of T-cell reconstitution after alpha-beta-depleted transplantation in children. TCRdb recomputed calls from the PCR reads with MiXCR, one row per CDR3 protein. This sample has roughly 300,000 distinct CDR3 sequences, with more than 8% found just once. This sample comprised PBMCs from the stem cell graft donor, obtained from the stem cell graft. Source of these receptors: a human donor who donated a stem cell graft to a child with SCID. Each CDR3 is given with its conserved first and last residue. The D gene is left open where the match is weak. The size of a clone is reported for some rows only, either as once, few or many, or as a class for expanded clones.

D gene	V gene	clone size	J gene	CDR3 DNA	CDR3 protein
.	TRBV7-9	many	TRBJ1-2	TGTGCCAGCAGCTTAGCTCCCCTGCTGGATGGCTACACCTTC	CASSLAPLLDGYTF
TRBD2	TRBV5-1	many	TRBJ2-5	TGCGCCAGCAGCTTGGATGTTAGCGGGGGGTTTTCGGAGACCCAGTACTTC	CASSLDVSGGFSETQYF
.	TRBV12-3/TRBV12-4	.	TRBJ2-7	TGTGCCAGCAGGGGGTGGGATTTGGGGTTGAGAGACGAGCAGTACTTC	CASRGWDLGLRDEQYF
TRBD1	TRBV12-3/TRBV12-4	many	TRBJ1-5	TGTGCCAGCAGCGGGACAGGGGAGATTCAGCCCCAGCATTTT	CASSGTGEIQPQHF
.	TRBV4-1	few	TRBJ1-1	TGCGCCAGCAGCCATGAAAACACTGAAGCTTTCTTT	CASSHENTEAFF
.	TRBV6-2/TRBV6-3	many	TRBJ2-1	TGTGCCAGCACTATCGGTGGTGGTGAGCAGTTCTTC	CASTIGGGEQFF
.	TRBV5-1	few	TRBJ1-3	TGCGCCAGCAGCTTGGATCAAGGGGGCTCTGGAAACACCATATATTTT	CASSLDQGGSGNTIYF
.	TRBV5-1	.	TRBJ1-1	TGCGCCAGCAGGGGCGCGGTCACTGAAGCTTTCTTT	CASRGAVTEAFF
.	TRBV9	many	TRBJ2-1	TGTGCCAGCAGCCCCACCTCCTACAATGAGCAGTTCTTC	CASSPTSYNEQFF
.	TRBV12-3/TRBV12-4	few	TRBJ1-6	TGTGCCAGCAGTACCCGACAGGAAGGTTCACCCCTCCACTTT	CASSTRQEGSPLHF
TRBD2	TRBV12-3/TRBV12-4	.	TRBJ2-2	TGTGCCAGCAGTTTGTCCGCTAGCGGGGGCCCCGAGACCGGGGAGCTGTTTTTT	CASSLSASGGPETGELFF
.	TRBV6-4	.	TRBJ2-1	TGTGCCAGCAGCCCCAGACTAGTGGGGTACAATGAGCAGTTCTTC	CASSPRLVGYNEQFF
TRBD2	TRBV7-8	few	TRBJ2-2	TGTGCCAGCAGCTTGCTTAGCGGGGGGCCCACCGGGGAGCTGTTTTTT	CASSLLSGGPTGELFF
.	TRBV20-1	few	TRBJ1-3	TGCAGTGCTTCCACAGGAAACACCATATATTTT	CSASTGNTIYF
TRBD1	TRBV29-1	few	TRBJ1-1	TGCAGCGTTGCCTCGGTGGACAGGGGACCTGAAGCTTTCTTT	CSVASVDRGPEAFF
.	TRBV7-9	many	TRBJ1-2	TGTGCCAGCAGCTTAGCGGACAGCTATGGCTACACCTTC	CASSLADSYGYTF
.	TRBV12-3/TRBV12-4	.	TRBJ2-5	TGTGCCAGCAGTTTTTCCTCAGAACAAGAGACCCAGTACTTC	CASSFSSEQETQYF
TRBD1	TRBV9	.	TRBJ1-2	TGTGCCAGCAGCAAGCCGACAGGGTACCATGGCTACACCTTC	CASSKPTGYHGYTF
.	TRBV5-1	.	TRBJ1-2	TGCGCCAGCAGCTTGGCCGAGGCAGTAACTAACTATGGCTACACCTTC	CASSLAEAVTNYGYTF
TRBD2	TRBV20-1	.	TRBJ2-5	TGCAGTGCTAGAAAGATTGGACTAGCGGTAAAAGAGACCCAGTACTTC	CSARKIGLAVKETQYF
.	TRBV5-6	.	TRBJ2-7	TGTGCCATGACCCCCGGGCCCTCCTACGAGCAGTACTTC	CAMTPGPSYEQYF
.	TRBV27	few	TRBJ1-5	TGTGCCAGCGGGGACGGAAATCAGCCCCAGCATTTT	CASGDGNQPQHF
.	TRBV10-3	many	TRBJ1-5	TGTGCCATCAGCGACGGGAATCAGCCCCAGCATTTT	CAISDGNQPQHF
.	TRBV20-1	many	TRBJ1-1	TGCAGTGCTAGAAGAGGGTCCATGAACACTGAAGCTTTCTTT	CSARRGSMNTEAFF
TRBD1	TRBV10-3	few	TRBJ1-2	TGTGCCATCAGAGGGGACAGCTTTAACTATGGCTACACCTTC	CAIRGDSFNYGYTF
.	TRBV2	.	TRBJ1-5	TGTGCCAGCAGTATGACAAGTCCTGGCAATCAGCCCCAGCATTTT	CASSMTSPGNQPQHF
.	TRBV25-1	.	TRBJ1-6	TGTGCCAGCAGTGGGGGCCTAGGCTCACCCCTCCACTTT	CASSGGLGSPLHF
TRBD2	TRBV7-2	many	TRBJ2-3	TGTGCCAGCAGCTTAGTGCCTAGCGGGGGGTACGGAGATACGCAGTATTTT	CASSLVPSGGYGDTQYF
TRBD2	TRBV3-1	.	TRBJ2-1	TGTGCCAGCAGTACAATAGCGGGGGGGTACAATGAGCAGTTCTTC	CASSTIAGGYNEQFF
.	TRBV6-1	few	TRBJ1-5	TGTGCCAGCAGTGAAGCAGGGGGATACAATCAGCCCCAGCATTTT	CASSEAGGYNQPQHF
TRBD2	TRBV4-2	.	TRBJ2-3	TGTGCCAGCAGTGGGTCGCGCGGGGGGGGTGGTGATACGCAGTATTTT	CASSGSRGGGGDTQYF
TRBD2	TRBV3-1	many	TRBJ2-7	TGTGCCAGCAGCCAAGAAGGGGTAGCGGGATTCTACGAGCAGTACTTC	CASSQEGVAGFYEQYF